Below, 18 T cell receptor beta chains from the same sample are listed, as sequenced in a study of CD8+ T cells in alopecia areata. After isolation, RNA underwent reverse transcription to generate cDNA as the sequencing template. Repertoires were generated with immunoSEQ multiplex PCR, while TCRdb's copy carries only in-frame clones and drops some. The data show some 180,000 clones, with more than 60% seen just once and approximately 1.7% held by the top ten. The input for sequencing was CD4+ T cells sorted from blood, taken at week 0. The receptors were gathered from a human donor with alopecia areata.

V usage is TRBV6-5 and J usage is TRBJ2-7; possibly TRBD1 for D (6 bases). Deletions cut 6 bases from V and 0 bases from J, with 12 bases between. The CDR3 length is 14 residues. Germline V gene lookup returns CDR1 MNHEY and CDR2 SVGAGI. CDR3 in amino acids: CASSRQASSYEQYF. The DNA for the CDR3 is TGTGCCAGCAGCCGACAGGCAAGCTCCTACGAGCAGTACTTC.

The chain carries TRBV29-1 and TRBJ2-2; 8 bases align to TRBD1. Per the germline V gene, CDR1 is SQVTM and CDR2 is ANQGSEA. V lost 7 bases to trimming and J lost 5 bases; unmatched junction nucleotides: 18. This CDR3 has 17 residues. CDR3 region: CSAGTDRTGMGTGELFF. In nucleotides, the CDR3 is TGCAGCGCGGGAACCGACCGGACAGGGATGGGAACCGGGGAGCTGTTTTTT.

This chain links TRBV4-3 with TRBJ2-1; TRBD1 or TRBD2 may be the D gene (5 bases each). Between the trimmed V and J ends, which lost 0 bases and 3 bases, there was a span of 12 bases. Looked up from germline, CDR1 is LGHNA and CDR2 is YSLEER. CDR3 size: 16 residues. CDR3 nucleotides: TGCGCCAGCAGCCAAGATTGGAAGAGGGGCTACAATGAGCAGTTCTTC. It translates to CASSQDWKRGYNEQFF.

This clone was seen only a few times. The chain recombines TRBV30 with TRBJ1-5; the D is unclear. The germline V gene encodes CDR1 GTSNPN and CDR2 SVGIG (reference sequence). The CDR3 contains 13 residues. Trimming cost V 0 bases and J 8 bases, with 11 bases left between them. CDR3 amino acids: CAWSVPMEKPQHF. The CDR3 DNA reads TGTGCCTGGAGTGTACCAATGGAGAAGCCCCAGCATTTT.

The table lists this clone with a few counts. The gene calls are TRBV29-1 and TRBJ1-2; perhaps TRBD1 as D (6 bases). The V end lost 5 bases, the J end lost 4 bases, and 14 bases lay between the germline ends. The CDR3 spans 13 residues. The V gene's germline CDR1 is SQVTM and CDR2 ANQGSEA. As DNA, the CDR3 is TGCAGCGTTCGAACAGGGTCCGGCTATGGCTACACCTTC. Protein sequence: CSVRTGSGYGYTF.

The rearrangement uses TRBV2 and TRBJ2-7, with no clear D. From germline, CDR1 is SNHLY and CDR2 FYNNEI. Trimming removed 0 bases at V and 5 bases at J, with 11 bases between. The CDR3 has 14 residues. The DNA for the CDR3 is TGTGCCAGCAGTGAAGCAGGGCTCTTCCACGAGCAGTACTTC. The encoded protein is CASSEAGLFHEQYF. Variable domain in full (rest from reference TRBV2 and TRBJ2-7): EPEVTQTPSHQVTQMGQEVILRCVPISNHLYFYWYRQILGQKVEFLVSFYNNEISEKSEIFDDQFSVERPDGSNFTLKIRSTKLEDSAMYFCASSEAGLFHEQYFGPGTRLTVT.

The chain couples TRBV18 to TRBJ2-5; a weak D match, TRBD1 (5 bases). CDR1 and CDR2 from the germline V gene are KGHSH and LQKENI. The CDR3 runs to 14 residues. Trimming removed 1 base from V and 1 base from J, with 7 bases in between. In DNA form, the CDR3 reads TGTGCCAGCTCACCACGCCAGGGCCAAGAGACCCAGTACTTC. Residues: CASSPRQGQETQYF.

This sequence joins TRBV29-1 and TRBJ1-2; TRBD1 matches at 10 bases. The germline gives CDR1 SQVTM, CDR2 ANQGSEA. Trimming removed 6 bases from V and 8 bases from J; junction bases left unmatched: 12. The CDR3 has 14 amino acids. CDR3 region: CSVQGWDRGKGYTF. CDR3 coding DNA: TGCAGCGTCCAAGGGTGGGACAGGGGAAAGGGCTACACCTTC.

V usage is TRBV30 and J usage is TRBJ2-7; D is perhaps TRBD1 (7 bases). The V and J ends lost 1 base and 3 bases respectively, with 13 bases between them. Germline lookup yields CDR1 GTSNPN and CDR2 SVGIG (reference sequence). The CDR3 is 14 residues long. The CDR3 sequence: CAWSAQGGYYEQYF. CDR3 sequence (DNA): TGTGCCTGGAGTGCTCAGGGGGGTTACTACGAGCAGTACTTC.

The chain joins TRBV29-1 to TRBJ1-1; D uncertain. V was clipped by 7 bases and J by 9 bases, with 9 bases between them. The CDR3 runs 9 residues. CDR1 is SQVTM and CDR2 is ANQGSEA in the germline V gene. CDR3 amino acids: CSGPGQAFF. The CDR3 DNA sequence: TGCAGCGGACCGGGCCAAGCTTTCTTT.

V is TRBV30 and J is TRBJ1-2; D is ambiguous. The ends were cut back, 2 bases at V and 8 bases at J, with 12 bases in the middle. Germline V lookup: CDR1 GTSNPN, CDR2 SVGIG (reference sequence). CDR3 length: 12 amino acids. DNA for the CDR3: TGTGCCTGGAGTCAGCGGGATGGCGGCTACACCTTC. The encoded protein is CAWSQRDGGYTF.

Note on this clone: The junction does not match germline at one end; this may be a read error. This chain links TRBV7-3 with TRBJ2-1; 7 bases align to TRBD1. The CDR3 has 16 amino acids. Germline lookup yields CDR1 SGHTA and CDR2 FQGTGA. CDR3 loop: CASSLNRDSPYNEQFF. DNA of the CDR3: TGTGCCAGCAGTTTAAACCGGGACAGCCCTTACAATGAGCAGTTCTTC.

The gene calls are TRBV4-3 and TRBJ1-1, with D hard to call. The CDR3 sequence is 11 residues long. V was pared by 4 bases and J by 4 bases, with 4 bases between. Germline V gives CDR1 LGHNA, CDR2 YSLEER. The CDR3: CASSRGTEAFF. The CDR3 region has the DNA TGCGCCAGCAGCCGCGGCACTGAAGCTTTCTTT.

The genes are TRBV30 and TRBJ1-6; unclear D gene. The CDR3 is made up of 15 amino acids. The V end was cut by 0 bases, the J end by 9 bases, with 15 bases between. Germline CDR1 is GTSNPN and CDR2 is SVGIG (reference sequence). CDR3 DNA: TGTGCCTGGAGTGTATTCGGAGATGGGTCTTCACCCCTCCACTTT. Translated, it gives CAWSVFGDGSSPLHF.

This rearrangement joins TRBV2 to TRBJ1-5, with a possible D match to TRBD1 (5 bases). V was trimmed by 6 bases and J by 2 bases, leaving 11 bases between them. Germline V gene data show CDR1 as SNHLY and CDR2 as FYNNEI. The CDR3 sequence is 14 residues long. CDR3 sequence reads: CASSLDSGNQPQHF. As DNA, the CDR3 is TGTGCCAGCAGCCTAGACAGCGGCAATCAGCCCCAGCATTTT.

This chain links TRBV14 with TRBJ1-6; perhaps TRBD1 as D (6 bases). Between the trimmed V and J ends, which lost 0 bases and 7 bases, there was a span of 13 bases. Per germline, CDR1 SGHDN and CDR2 FVKESK. This CDR3 is 16 amino acids long. CDR3 residues: CASSQDLGGWNSPLHF. The CDR3, as DNA: TGTGCCAGCAGCCAAGACCTAGGGGGATGGAATTCACCCCTCCACTTT.

V usage is TRBV29-1 and J usage is TRBJ2-5; 12 nucleotides agree with TRBD2. The junction had 16 bases not matched to a gene; V was cut back by 7 bases and J by 7 bases. This CDR3 is built from 16 residues. CDR1 is SQVTM and CDR2 is ANQGSEA in the germline V gene. The CDR3 loop is CSANPSGGAGSSTQYF. CDR3 bases: TGCAGCGCCAACCCTAGCGGGGGGGCCGGCAGTTCGACCCAGTACTTC.

There are a few counts of this clone. The V call is TRBV29-1, the J call TRBJ1-2, with D possibly TRBD1 on 6 matching bases. Germline values: CDR1 SQVTM, CDR2 ANQGSEA. This CDR3 is built from 11 residues. Trimming removed 4 bases from V and 5 bases from J, with 8 bases in between. The chain's CDR3 is CSVGTGYGYTF. The CDR3 DNA reads TGCAGCGTTGGTACAGGGTATGGCTACACCTTC.